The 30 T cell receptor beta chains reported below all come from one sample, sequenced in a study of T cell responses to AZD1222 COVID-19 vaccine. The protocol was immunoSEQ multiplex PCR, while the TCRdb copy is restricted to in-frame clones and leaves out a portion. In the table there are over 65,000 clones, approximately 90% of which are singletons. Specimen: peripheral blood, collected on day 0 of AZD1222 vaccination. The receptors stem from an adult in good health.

CDR3 sequence (DNA): TGTGCCTGGAGTGAAGGACAGGAGAATCAGCCCCAGCATTTT. Translating it yields CAWSEGQENQPQHF. This chain joins TRBV30 and TRBJ1-5, with 7 positions matching TRBD1. This CDR3 has 14 amino acids. V shed 1 base and J 4 bases; nucleotides not matched to a gene: 4. Germline V gives CDR1 GTSNPN, CDR2 SVGIG (reference sequence).

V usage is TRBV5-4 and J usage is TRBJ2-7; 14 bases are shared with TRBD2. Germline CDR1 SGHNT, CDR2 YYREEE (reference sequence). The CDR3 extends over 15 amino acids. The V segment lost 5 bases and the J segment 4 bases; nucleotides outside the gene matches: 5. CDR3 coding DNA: TGTGCCAGCAGTTCCGGGACTAGCGGGGGATACGAGCAGTACTTC. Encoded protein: CASSSGTSGGYEQYF.

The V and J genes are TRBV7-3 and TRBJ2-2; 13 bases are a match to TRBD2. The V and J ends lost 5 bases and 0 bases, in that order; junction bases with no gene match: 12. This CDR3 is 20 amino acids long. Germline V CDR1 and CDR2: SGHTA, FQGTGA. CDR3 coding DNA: TGTGCCAGCAGCATTAGACCCGGGACTAGCGGGGTCACGAACACCGGGGAGCTGTTTTTT. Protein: CASSIRPGTSGVTNTGELFF. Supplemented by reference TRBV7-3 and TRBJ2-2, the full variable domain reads GAGVSQTPSNKVTEKGKYVELRCDPISGHTALYWYRQSLGQGPEFLIYFQGTGAADDSGLPNDRFFAVRPEGSVSTLKIQRTERGDSAVYLCASSIRPGTSGVTNTGELFFGEGSRLTVL.

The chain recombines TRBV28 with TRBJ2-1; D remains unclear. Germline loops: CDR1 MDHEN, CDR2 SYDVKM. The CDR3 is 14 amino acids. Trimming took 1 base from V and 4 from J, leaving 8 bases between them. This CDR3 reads CASSLLARYNEQFF. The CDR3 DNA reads TGTGCCAGCAGTTTATTGGCCAGGTACAATGAGCAGTTCTTC.

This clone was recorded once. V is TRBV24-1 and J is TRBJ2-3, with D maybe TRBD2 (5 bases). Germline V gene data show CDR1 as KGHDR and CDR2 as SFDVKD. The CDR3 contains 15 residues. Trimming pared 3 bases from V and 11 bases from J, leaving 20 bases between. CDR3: CATSDPTSTGREQYF. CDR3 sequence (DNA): TGTGCCACCAGTGATCCTACCTCGACCGGCCGGGAGCAGTATTTT.

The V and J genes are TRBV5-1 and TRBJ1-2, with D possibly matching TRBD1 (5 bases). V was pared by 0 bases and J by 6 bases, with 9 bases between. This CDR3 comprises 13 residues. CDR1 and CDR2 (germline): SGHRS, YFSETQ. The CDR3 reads CASSLGGEDGYTF. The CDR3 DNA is TGCGCCAGCAGCTTGGGAGGGGAGGATGGCTACACCTTC.

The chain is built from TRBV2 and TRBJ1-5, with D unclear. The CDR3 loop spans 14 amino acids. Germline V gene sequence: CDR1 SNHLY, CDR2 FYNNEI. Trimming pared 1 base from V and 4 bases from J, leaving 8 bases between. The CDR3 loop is CASSEDLLNQPQHF. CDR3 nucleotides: TGTGCCAGCAGTGAAGACCTCCTAAATCAGCCCCAGCATTTT.

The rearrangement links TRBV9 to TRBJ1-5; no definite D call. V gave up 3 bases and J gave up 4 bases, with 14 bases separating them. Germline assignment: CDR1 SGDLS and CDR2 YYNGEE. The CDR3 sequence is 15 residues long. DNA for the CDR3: TGTGCCAGCAGCGCCGGGTCACCGGCAAATCAGCCCCAGCATTTT. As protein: CASSAGSPANQPQHF.

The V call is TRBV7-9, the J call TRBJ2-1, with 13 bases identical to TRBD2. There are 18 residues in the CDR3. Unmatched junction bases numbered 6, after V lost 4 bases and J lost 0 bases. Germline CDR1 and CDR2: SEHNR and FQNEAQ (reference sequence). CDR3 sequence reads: CASSSRTSGGSSYNEQFF. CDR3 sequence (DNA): TGTGCCAGCAGCTCTAGGACTAGCGGGGGAAGCTCCTACAATGAGCAGTTCTTC.

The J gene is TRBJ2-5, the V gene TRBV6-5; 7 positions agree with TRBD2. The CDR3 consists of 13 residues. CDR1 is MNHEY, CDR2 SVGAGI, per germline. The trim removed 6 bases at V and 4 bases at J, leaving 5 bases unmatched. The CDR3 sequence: CASRRLARETQYF. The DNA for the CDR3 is TGTGCCAGCAGAAGACTAGCTCGAGAGACCCAGTACTTC.

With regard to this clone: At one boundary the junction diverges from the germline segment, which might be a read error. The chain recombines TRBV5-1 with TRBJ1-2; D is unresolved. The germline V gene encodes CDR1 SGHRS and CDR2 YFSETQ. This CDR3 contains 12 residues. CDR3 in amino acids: CASRDAAGLWSF. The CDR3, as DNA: TGCGCCAGCAGGGACGCTGCCGGGCTTTGGTCCTTC.

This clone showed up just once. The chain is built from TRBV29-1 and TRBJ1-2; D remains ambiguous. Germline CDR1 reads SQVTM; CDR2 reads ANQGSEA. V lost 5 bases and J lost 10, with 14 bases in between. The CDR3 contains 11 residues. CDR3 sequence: CSVFSARDYTF. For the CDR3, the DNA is TGCAGCGTTTTTTCCGCCAGAGACTACACCTTC.

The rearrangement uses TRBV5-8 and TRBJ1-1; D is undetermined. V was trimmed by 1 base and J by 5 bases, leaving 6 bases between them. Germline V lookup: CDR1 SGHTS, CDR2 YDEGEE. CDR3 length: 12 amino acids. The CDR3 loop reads CASSLRVTEAFF. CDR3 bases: TGTGCCAGCAGCTTGCGGGTAACTGAAGCTTTCTTT. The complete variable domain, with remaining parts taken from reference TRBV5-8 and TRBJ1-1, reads EAGVTQSPTHLIKTRGQQATLRCSPISGHTSVYWYQQALGLGLQFLLWYDEGEERNRGNFPPRFSGRQFPNYSSELNVNALELEDSALYLCASSLRVTEAFFGQGTRLTVV.

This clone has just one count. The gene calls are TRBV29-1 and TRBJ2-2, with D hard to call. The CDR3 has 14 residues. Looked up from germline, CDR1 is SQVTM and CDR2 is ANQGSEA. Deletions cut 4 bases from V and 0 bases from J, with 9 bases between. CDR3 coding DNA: TGCAGCGTTGCGTCCAGCACGAACACCGGGGAGCTGTTTTTT. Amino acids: CSVASSTNTGELFF.

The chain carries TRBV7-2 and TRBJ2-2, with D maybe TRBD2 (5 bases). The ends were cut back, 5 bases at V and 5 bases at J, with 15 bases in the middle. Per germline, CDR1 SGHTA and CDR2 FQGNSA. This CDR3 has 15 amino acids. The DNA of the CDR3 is TGTGCCAGCAGCGGCCAAGGCCGGGGTACCGGGGAGCTGTTTTTT. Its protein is CASSGQGRGTGELFF.

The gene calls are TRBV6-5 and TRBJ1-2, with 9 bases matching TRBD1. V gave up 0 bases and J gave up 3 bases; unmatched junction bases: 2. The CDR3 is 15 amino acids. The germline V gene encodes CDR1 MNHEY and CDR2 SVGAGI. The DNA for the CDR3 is TGTGCCAGCAGTTACTCGCGACAGGGGGACTATGGCTACACCTTC. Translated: CASSYSRQGDYGYTF.

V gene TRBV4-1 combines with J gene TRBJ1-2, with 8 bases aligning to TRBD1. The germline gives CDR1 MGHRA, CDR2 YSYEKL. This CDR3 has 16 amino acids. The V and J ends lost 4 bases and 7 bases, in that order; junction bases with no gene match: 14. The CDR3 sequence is CASSPDRAGSVAGYTF. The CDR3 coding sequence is TGCGCCAGCAGCCCGGACAGGGCGGGGTCGGTTGCTGGCTACACCTTC.

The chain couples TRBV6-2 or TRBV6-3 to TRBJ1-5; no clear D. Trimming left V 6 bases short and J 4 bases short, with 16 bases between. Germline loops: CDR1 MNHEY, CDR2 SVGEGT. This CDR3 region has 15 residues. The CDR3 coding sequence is TGTGCCAGCAGCCCCTCGGGAGGTTGGAATCAGCCCCAGCATTTT. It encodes CASSPSGGWNQPQHF.

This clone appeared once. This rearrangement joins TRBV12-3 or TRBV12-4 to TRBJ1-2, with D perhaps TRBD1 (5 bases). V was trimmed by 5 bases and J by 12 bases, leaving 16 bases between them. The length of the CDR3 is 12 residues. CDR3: CASSLPLRGHTF. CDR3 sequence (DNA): TGTGCCAGCAGTCTACCGTTGAGGGGCCACACCTTC.

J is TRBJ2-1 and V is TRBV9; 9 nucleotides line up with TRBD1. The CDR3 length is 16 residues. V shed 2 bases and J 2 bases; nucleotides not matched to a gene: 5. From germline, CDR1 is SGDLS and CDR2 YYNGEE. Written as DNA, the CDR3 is TGTGCCAGCAGCGTCTGTCGGGACAGGGCCTACAATGAGCAGTTCTTC. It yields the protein CASSVCRDRAYNEQFF. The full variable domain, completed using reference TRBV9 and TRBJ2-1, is DSGVTQTPKHLITATGQRVTLRCSPRSGDLSVYWYQQSLDQGLQFLIQYYNGEERAKGNILERFSAQQFPDLHSELNLSSLELGDSALYFCASSVCRDRAYNEQFFGPGTRLTVL.

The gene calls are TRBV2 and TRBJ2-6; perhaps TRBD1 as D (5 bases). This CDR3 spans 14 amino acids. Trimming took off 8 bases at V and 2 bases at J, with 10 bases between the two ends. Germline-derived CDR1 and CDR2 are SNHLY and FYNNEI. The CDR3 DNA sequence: TGTGCCAGCCTAAGGGGTACTGGGGCCAACGTCCTGACTTTC. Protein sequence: CASLRGTGANVLTF.

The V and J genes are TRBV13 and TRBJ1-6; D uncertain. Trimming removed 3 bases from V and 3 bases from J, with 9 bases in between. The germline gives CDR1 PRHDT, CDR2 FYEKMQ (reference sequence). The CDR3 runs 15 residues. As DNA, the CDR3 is TGTGCCAGCAGCTTTCGCGAGGGCTATAATTCACCCCTCCACTTT. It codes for CASSFREGYNSPLHF.

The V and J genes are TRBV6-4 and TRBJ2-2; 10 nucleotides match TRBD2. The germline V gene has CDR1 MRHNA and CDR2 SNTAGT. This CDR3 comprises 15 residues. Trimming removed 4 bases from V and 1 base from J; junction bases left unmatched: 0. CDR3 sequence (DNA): TGTGCCAGCAGTGCTAGCGGGGGGAACACCGGGGAGCTGTTTTTT. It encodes CASSASGGNTGELFF.

The CDR3 nucleotides read TGTGCCAGCAGTGAATTGACAGGGGCTGAAAAACTGTTTTTT. Translating it yields CASSELTGAEKLFF. This chain links TRBV2 with TRBJ1-4; 8 bases line up with TRBD1. V lost 2 bases, J lost 7 bases, and 3 bases stayed unmatched. CDR1 SNHLY and CDR2 FYNNEI come from the germline V gene. The CDR3 is 14 residues long.

The DNA for the CDR3 is TGTGCCAGCAGCCTGTCCGGGACAGGGACTTCACCCCTCCACTTT. Amino acids: CASSLSGTGTSPLHF. The chain recombines TRBV7-6 with TRBJ1-6; 9 bases align to TRBD1. CDR3 length: 15 residues. The germline V gene has CDR1 SGHVS and CDR2 FNYEAQ. The ends lost 5 bases at V and 9 bases at J; junction bases unmatched: 8.

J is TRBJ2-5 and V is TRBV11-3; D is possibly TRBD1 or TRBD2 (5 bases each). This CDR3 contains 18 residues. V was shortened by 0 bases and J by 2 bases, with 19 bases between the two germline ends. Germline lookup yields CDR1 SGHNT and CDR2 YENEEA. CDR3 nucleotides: TGTGCCAGCAGCTTAGATATGGCGCAGGGCCGACTACAAGAGACCCAGTACTTC. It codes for CASSLDMAQGRLQETQYF.

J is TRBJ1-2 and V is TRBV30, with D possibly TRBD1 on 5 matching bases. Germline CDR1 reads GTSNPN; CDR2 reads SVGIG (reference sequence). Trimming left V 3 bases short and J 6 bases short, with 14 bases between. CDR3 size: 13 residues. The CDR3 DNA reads TGTGCCTGGAGCGCAGGGTATGTGGATGGCTACACCTTC. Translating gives CAWSAGYVDGYTF.

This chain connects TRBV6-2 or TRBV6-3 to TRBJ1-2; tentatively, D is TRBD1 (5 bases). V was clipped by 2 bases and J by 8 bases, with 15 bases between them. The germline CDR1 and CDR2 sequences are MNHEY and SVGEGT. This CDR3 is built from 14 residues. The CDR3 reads CASSYVSQGRGYTF. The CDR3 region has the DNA TGTGCCAGCAGTTACGTTTCCCAGGGACGAGGCTACACCTTC.

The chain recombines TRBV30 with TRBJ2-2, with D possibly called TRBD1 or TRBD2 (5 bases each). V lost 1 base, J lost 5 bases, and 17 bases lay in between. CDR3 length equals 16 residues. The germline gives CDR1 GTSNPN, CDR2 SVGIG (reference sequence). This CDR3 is CAWSAGLGPGTGELFF. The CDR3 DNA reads TGTGCCTGGAGTGCGGGGTTGGGACCTGGGACCGGGGAGCTGTTTTTT.

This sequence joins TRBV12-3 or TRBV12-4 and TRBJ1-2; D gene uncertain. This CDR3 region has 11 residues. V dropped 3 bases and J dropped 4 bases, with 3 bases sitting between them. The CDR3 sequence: CASSLAYGYTF. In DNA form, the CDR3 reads TGTGCCAGCAGTTTGGCCTATGGCTACACCTTC.